Shown below are 19 T cell receptor beta chains from a single sample sequenced in a study of glioma-infiltrating T cells after dendritic cell vaccination. The protocol was immunoSEQ multiplex PCR, while the TCRdb copy is restricted to in-frame clones and leaves out a portion. The sample consists of over 65,000 clones, less than 85% of them appearing once. The time point denotes: after dendritic cell vaccination, including at tumor progression/relapse. Sequenced material: blood, taken after dendritic cell vaccination. Receptors originate from a human donor with glioblastoma.

This chain joins TRBV7-9 and TRBJ2-7, with D uncertain. CDR1 is SEHNR, CDR2 FQNEAQ, per germline (reference sequence). The CDR3 runs to 14 residues. V gave up 3 bases and J gave up 3 bases, with 12 bases separating them. DNA of the CDR3: TGTGCCAGCAGCTTCCTACAGAGCAACTACGAGCAGTACTTC. It specifies CASSFLQSNYEQYF.

This rearrangement joins TRBV2 to TRBJ1-5; a possible D gene is TRBD1 (5 bases). Trimming removed 8 bases from V and 6 bases from J, with 17 bases in between. The CDR3 has 14 amino acids. Germline CDR1 is SNHLY and CDR2 is FYNNEI. The chain's CDR3 is CASGGISPTQPQHF. In DNA form, the CDR3 reads TGTGCCAGCGGGGGGATCTCACCCACTCAGCCCCAGCATTTT.

This clone was counted only a few times. V and J are TRBV6-1 and TRBJ2-5, with D possibly TRBD2 on 6 matching bases. This CDR3 spans 18 amino acids. V lost 3 bases and J lost 2, with 22 bases in between. CDR1 and CDR2 (germline): MNHNS, SASEGT. The CDR3 DNA reads TGTGCCAGCAGTGATTGGTGGGCCCTGGGGACTTCTCAAGAGACCCAGTACTTC. Protein sequence: CASSDWWALGTSQETQYF.

Here the CDR3 reads CASSLSQGALYSYEQYF. Written as DNA, the CDR3 is TGTGCCAGCAGCTTGTCTCAGGGGGCGCTTTACTCCTACGAGCAGTACTTC. V and J are TRBV5-6 and TRBJ2-7, with TRBD1 matching 8 bases. V dropped 1 base and J dropped 0; count of bases not matched to a gene: 9. This CDR3 spans 17 amino acids. Germline values: CDR1 SGHDT, CDR2 YYEEEE.

V and J are TRBV4-1 and TRBJ2-2; D perhaps matches TRBD2 (5 bases). This CDR3 is 15 amino acids long. In germline, CDR1 is MGHRA, CDR2 YSYEKL. V lost 4 bases to trimming and J lost 5 bases, with 14 bases between them. In DNA form, the CDR3 reads TGCGCCAGCAGCCCCCACGCGGGTAATACCGGGGAGCTGTTTTTT. Translation gives CASSPHAGNTGELFF.

By share of the sample, this clone is medium-sized. This chain joins TRBV2 and TRBJ1-5; D uncertain. Germline V lookup: CDR1 SNHLY, CDR2 FYNNEI. This CDR3 region has 11 residues. V was shortened by 0 bases and J by 15 bases, with 9 bases between the two germline ends. CDR3 in amino acids: CASSEAHLAHF. The CDR3 DNA follows: TGTGCCAGCAGTGAAGCGCATCTGGCGCATTTT.

The rearrangement links TRBV9 to TRBJ1-1, with a possible D match to TRBD1 (6 bases). This CDR3 is 18 amino acids long. The germline gives CDR1 SGDLS, CDR2 YYNGEE. V lost 4 bases, J lost 3 bases, and 25 bases lay in between. For the CDR3, the DNA is TGTGCCAGCAGCCCCGAAGGACGGGGGGGGCATAGTGACACTGAAGCTTTCTTT. This codes for CASSPEGRGGHSDTEAFF.

The genes are TRBV5-1 and TRBJ2-3, with a tentative D call TRBD2 (6 bases). The CDR3 totals 16 residues. Between the trimmed V and J ends, which lost 2 bases and 1 base, there was a span of 14 bases. The germline V gene has CDR1 SGHRS and CDR2 YFSETQ. DNA of the CDR3: TGCGCCAGCAGCTTAACCGGGAGTGTAGGCACAGATACGCAGTATTTT. Its translation is CASSLTGSVGTDTQYF.

This clone has more than one count but fewer than ten. The chain employs TRBV7-2 and TRBJ2-7; tentative D call: TRBD2 (7 bases). Per germline, CDR1 SGHTA and CDR2 FQGNSA. The length of the CDR3 is 14 residues. V shed 10 bases and J shed 4 bases, with 20 bases lying between them. The DNA for the CDR3 is TGTGCCACTAACCTGGGGGCGGGAGTTTACGAGCAGTACTTC. This encodes CATNLGAGVYEQYF.

V and J are TRBV6-5 and TRBJ1-4, with D maybe TRBD1 (6 bases). CDR1 is MNHEY, CDR2 SVGAGI, per germline. The CDR3 runs 14 residues. V shed 4 bases and J shed 7 bases, with 13 bases lying between them. CDR3 bases: TGTGCCAGCAGTTTCAAGGGGGATATTGAAAAACTGTTTTTT. Protein sequence: CASSFKGDIEKLFF.

The V and J genes are TRBV7-2 and TRBJ2-1, with D perhaps TRBD1 (7 bases). The V end was cut by 2 bases, the J end by 1 base, with 15 bases between. Germline lookup yields CDR1 SGHTA and CDR2 FQGNSA. This CDR3 has 17 amino acids. The CDR3 DNA is TGTGCCAGCAGCTTACAGGGGGGATTTGGTTCCTACAATGAGCAGTTCTTC. This sequence encodes CASSLQGGFGSYNEQFF.

This clone was seen only once. This chain links TRBV5-5 with TRBJ1-1; D is ambiguous. Trimming shortened V by 3 bases and J by 2 bases, and 8 bases separated the two germline ends. The germline V gene encodes CDR1 SGHKS and CDR2 YYEKEE (reference sequence). This CDR3 comprises 13 residues. As DNA, the CDR3 is TGTGCCAGCAGCTCGGGGATTAACACTGAAGCTTTCTTT. It translates to CASSSGINTEAFF.

The chain's CDR3 is CASSLSWDRATGELFF. The DNA for the CDR3 is TGTGCCAGCAGCCTAAGTTGGGACAGGGCCACCGGGGAGCTGTTTTTT. The chain is built from TRBV13 and TRBJ2-2, with 9 bases identical to TRBD1. Germline values: CDR1 PRHDT, CDR2 FYEKMQ (reference sequence). V shed 5 bases and J 4 bases; nucleotides not matched to a gene: 8. The CDR3 totals 16 residues. Looking up the rest from reference TRBV13 and TRBJ2-2 gives the full variable domain: AAGVIQSPRHLIKEKRETATLKCYPIPRHDTVYWYQQGPGQDPQFLISFYEKMQSDKGSIPDRFSAQQFSDYHSELNMSSLELGDSALYFCASSLSWDRATGELFFGEGSRLTVL.

The chain couples TRBV5-1 to TRBJ2-5, with 12 bases fitting TRBD1. Near its end, the DNA agrees better with TRBJ2-7, so the J call may be wrong. The CDR3 sequence is 14 residues long. Germline V gene data show CDR1 as SGHRS and CDR2 as YFSETQ. The CDR3 reads CASSQGQGAGEQYF. The CDR3 DNA is TGCGCCAGCAGTCAGGGACAGGGGGCAGGCGAGCAGTACTTC.

This chain links TRBV14 with TRBJ1-2; no clear D. CDR3 length equals 14 residues. Germline V gene data show CDR1 as SGHDN and CDR2 as FVKESK. Trimming pared 4 bases from V and 5 bases from J, leaving 14 bases between. The CDR3 DNA reads TGTGCCAGCAGCCCTCTGGAGGCCCCATATGGCTACACCTTC. This sequence encodes CASSPLEAPYGYTF.

This chain connects TRBV15 to TRBJ2-7; D ambiguous. The V end lost 6 bases, the J end lost 4 bases, and 19 bases lay between the germline ends. This CDR3 region has 15 residues. Germline lookup yields CDR1 LNHNV and CDR2 YYDKDF (reference sequence). The CDR3 nucleotides are TGTGCCACCAGTACGCCGGGTCGCGAGTTTTACGAGCAGTACTTC. Protein product: CATSTPGREFYEQYF.

V is TRBV2 and J is TRBJ2-5, with D possibly TRBD1 on 5 matching bases. The DNA end is more similar to TRBJ2-7, so the J call may be wrong. This CDR3 is 14 amino acids long. CDR1 and CDR2 from the germline V gene are SNHLY and FYNNEI. The DNA of the CDR3 is TGTGCCAGCAGTGACGAGGACATCCTCTACGAGCAGTACTTC. It encodes CASSDEDILYEQYF.

The V and J genes are TRBV2 and TRBJ1-1; a possible D gene is TRBD1 (6 bases). The length of the CDR3 is 12 residues. V gave up 11 bases and J gave up 1 base, with 11 bases separating them. Germline V lookup: CDR1 SNHLY, CDR2 FYNNEI. The CDR3 sequence: CAGQTGNTEAFF. The CDR3 DNA sequence: TGTGCCGGACAGACAGGGAACACTGAAGCTTTCTTT.

Only a few counts were recorded for this clone. A read error may account for a junction end that differs from germline. The chain links TRBV6-5 to TRBJ2-3; 9 bases fit TRBD2. The germline V gene encodes CDR1 MNHEY and CDR2 SVGAGI. The CDR3 covers 14 residues. CDR3 DNA: TGTGCCACCACCGCGGGGACTAGCATAGATACGCAGTATTTT. Protein: CATTAGTSIDTQYF.